The rows below give T cell receptor beta chains drawn from one sample of a study of PD-1 blockade in classical Hodgkin lymphoma. Produced via immunoSEQ multiplex PCR; TCRdb's table is partial and in-frame only. This table holds 35,000 to 55,000 clones, approximately 70% found once. Sequences were derived from peripheral blood mononuclear cells (PBMCs), sampled before the second cycle of nivolumab. These receptors all come from a human donor with classical Hodgkin lymphoma. Each CDR3 is given with its conserved first and last residue. The D gene is left open where the match is weak. Some rows have no size entry. The others give once, few or many, or a class for an expanded clone.

>TRBD2|TRBV6-5|TRBJ2-5|.
TGTGCCAGCACCCTACTCAGCGGGACCCAGGAGACCCAGTACTTC
CASTLLSGTQETQYF
>TRBD2|TRBV4-2|TRBJ2-3|.
TGTGCCAGCAGCGTTGCGGGGGGGCCCCCAGATACGCAGTATTTT
CASSVAGGPPDTQYF
>.|TRBV28|TRBJ1-2|.
TGTGCCAGCAGTTTGATAGGTCGGTTCTATGGCTACACCTTC
CASSLIGRFYGYTF
>.|TRBV19|TRBJ1-1|few
TGTGCCAGTAGTATAGGGGTTGAAGCTTTCTTT
CASSIGVEAFF
>TRBD2|TRBV7-9|TRBJ2-7|once
TGTGCCAGCAGCCCTCCTTTACTAGCGGCCCTCTCGTACTTC
CASSPPLLAALSYF
>.|TRBV7-2|TRBJ1-5|.
TGTGCCAGCAGCTTATGGGAGCTGTATAGCAATCAGCCCCAGCATTTT
CASSLWELYSNQPQHF
>.|TRBV7-8|TRBJ2-1|.
TGTGCCAGCAGCTTACGGTGGGGGACTGGTAATGAGCAGTTCTTC
CASSLRWGTGNEQFF
>.|TRBV7-9|TRBJ2-7|.
TGTGCCAGCAGCCCCTCGCCGGGAAGCGAGCAGTACTTC
CASSPSPGSEQYF
>TRBD1|TRBV28|TRBJ2-4|.
TGTGCCAGCGACCTCGGGACAGGGGAGGAGGTAAAAAACATTCAGTACTTC
CASDLGTGEEVKNIQYF
>.|TRBV7-2|TRBJ2-7|once
TGTGCCAGCAGCTTAGGCGCCAGGGTGCACTCCTACGAGCAGTACTTC
CASSLGARVHSYEQYF
>TRBD1|TRBV12-5|TRBJ1-1|.
TGTGCTAGTGGACCACAGGGGGCCGAAGCTTTCTTT
CASGPQGAEAFF
>TRBD2|TRBV19|TRBJ2-2|few
TGTGCCATTCGAGTAGCGGGGGGCACCGGGGAGCTGTTTTTT
CAIRVAGGTGELFF
>.|TRBV11-2|TRBJ2-7|.
TGTGCCAGCAGCGGTTTGGACCGCACCTACGAGCAGTACTTC
CASSGLDRTYEQYF
>.|TRBV6-5|TRBJ1-4|.
TGTGCCAGCAAAGGACAGTTTAATGAAAAACTGTTTTTT
CASKGQFNEKLFF
>.|TRBV29-1|TRBJ2-5|.
TGCAGCGTTGGGGCTAGCGACGGGAAGACCCAGTACTTC
CSVGASDGKTQYF
>TRBD1|TRBV28|TRBJ1-1|.
TGTGCCAGCAGTTTACCCAGACAGGGGGCTGAAGCTTTCTTT
CASSLPRQGAEAFF
>.|TRBV9|TRBJ1-5|.
TGTGCCAGCAGCCCCGACGGCTTCTACAGGGAGCCCCAGCATTTT
CASSPDGFYREPQHF
>.|TRBV29-1|TRBJ2-7|few
TGCAGCGCTAGCAAGGGTCTAGCCTACGAGCAGTACTTC
CSASKGLAYEQYF
>.|TRBV19|TRBJ1-2|.
TGTGCCAGTAGTATCCCAGGGGAAAACTATGGCTACACCTTC
CASSIPGENYGYTF
>.|TRBV6-5|TRBJ1-5|.
TGTGCCAGCAGTTACGCAAATCAGCCCCAGCATTTT
CASSYANQPQHF
>TRBD2|TRBV9|TRBJ2-1|.
TGTGCCAGCAGCGTAGCCGGGAGGAGAGGTGAGCAGTTCTTC
CASSVAGRRGEQFF
>.|TRBV15|TRBJ1-1|.
TGTGCCACCAGCAGAACCCTGAGGGGCCCTAAGGGTGAAGCTTTCTTT
CATSRTLRGPKGEAFF
>TRBD2|TRBV9|TRBJ2-3|.
TGTGCCAGCAGCCCGCGACTAGCGGGAGGGGTAGATACGCAGTATTTT
CASSPRLAGGVDTQYF
>.|TRBV5-4|TRBJ1-6|.
TGTGCCAGCAGCATAGGAGGGGATCGGAGTTCACCCCTCCACTTT
CASSIGGDRSSPLHF
>.|TRBV9|TRBJ2-7|.
TGTGCCAGCAGCGTATTCTGGGGGGGCACCTACGAGCAGTACTTC
CASSVFWGGTYEQYF
>TRBD2|TRBV7-3|TRBJ2-1|.
TGTGCCAGCAGCCCGGGACTAGCGGCGCTTTATGAGCAGTTCTTC
CASSPGLAALYEQFF
>TRBD1|TRBV18|TRBJ2-7|.
TGTGCCAGCTCATTTTCCGGGACAGGTAGCTACGAGCAGTACTTC
CASSFSGTGSYEQYF
>TRBD1|TRBV9|TRBJ1-1|once
TGTGCCAGCAGCGTAGCAGGGGGTCTCACTGAAGCTTTCTTT
CASSVAGGLTEAFF
>.|TRBV15|TRBJ2-3|.
TGTGCCACCAGGGGCCCTAGCACAGATACGCAGTATTTT
CATRGPSTDTQYF
>.|TRBV19|TRBJ1-1|few
TGTGCCAGTAGTAGGCTACAGGGTAGGTATACTGAAGCTTTCTTT
CASSRLQGRYTEAFF
>.|TRBV28|TRBJ1-1|.
TGTGCCTCCGGGGATTCCCCCACTGAAGCTTTCTTT
CASGDSPTEAFF
>TRBD1|TRBV29-1|TRBJ2-7|.
TGCAGCGTGAGGACAGGGGAGACGTACGAGCAGTACTTC
CSVRTGETYEQYF
>TRBD1|TRBV2|TRBJ1-2|.
TGTGCCAGCGCAGGGGGCTATGGCTACACCTTC
CASAGGYGYTF
>TRBD2|TRBV29-1|TRBJ2-3|.
TGCAGCGTCGCTAGCGGGAGGGCCAAAGATACGCAGTATTTT
CSVASGRAKDTQYF
>TRBD2|TRBV28|TRBJ2-7|.
TGTGCCAGCAGTTTATTAACTAGCGGGGCGGCGGTCTACGAGCAGTACTTC
CASSLLTSGAAVYEQYF
>TRBD1|TRBV5-1|TRBJ2-2|.
TGCGCCAGCAGCGCGACAGGGGGAACCGGGGAGCTGTTTTTT
CASSATGGTGELFF
>.|TRBV27|TRBJ1-2|.
TGTGCCAGCAGGAAGGGGTCACAGAACTATGGCTACACCTTC
CASRKGSQNYGYTF
>TRBD2|TRBV5-6|TRBJ2-5|.
TGTGCCAGCAGCCCTGGACTAGCGGGGGCCCCGGAGACCCAGTACTTC
CASSPGLAGAPETQYF
>TRBD1|TRBV15|TRBJ2-1|.
TGTGCCACCAGCAGAGCCGGGACAGGGGTAAATGAGCAGTTCTTC
CATSRAGTGVNEQFF
>.|TRBV25-1|TRBJ2-2|.
TGTGCCAGCAGTGCCCAAACCGGGGAGCTGTTTTTT
CASSAQTGELFF
>TRBD2|TRBV27|TRBJ2-1|.
TGTGCCAGCAGTTTTTTGGGACTAGCTGACAATGAGCAGTTCTTC
CASSFLGLADNEQFF
>.|TRBV6-6|TRBJ1-2|medium-sized
TGTGCCAGCAGTATGGAAGGGACCAACTATGGCTACACCTTC
CASSMEGTNYGYTF
>.|TRBV7-9|TRBJ2-2|medium-sized
TGTGCCAGCAGCCCCGACCCCGGGGAGCTGTTTTTT
CASSPDPGELFF
>.|TRBV10-3|TRBJ2-3|.
TGTGCCATCAGTAAAGAGGAGACAGATACGCAGTATTTT
CAISKEETDTQYF